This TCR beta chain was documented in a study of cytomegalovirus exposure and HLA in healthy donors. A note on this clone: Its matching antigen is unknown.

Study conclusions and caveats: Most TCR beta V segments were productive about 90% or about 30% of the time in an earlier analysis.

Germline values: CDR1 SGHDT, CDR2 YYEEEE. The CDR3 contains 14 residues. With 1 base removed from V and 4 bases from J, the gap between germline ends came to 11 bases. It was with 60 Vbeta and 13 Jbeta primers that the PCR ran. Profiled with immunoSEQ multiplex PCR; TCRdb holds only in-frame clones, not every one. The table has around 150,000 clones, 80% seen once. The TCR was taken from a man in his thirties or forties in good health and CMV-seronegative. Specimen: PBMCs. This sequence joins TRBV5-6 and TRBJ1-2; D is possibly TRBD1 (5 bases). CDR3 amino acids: CASSLTGVAYGYTF. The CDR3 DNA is TGTGCCAGCAGCTTGACGGGGGTGGCCTATGGCTACACCTTC.